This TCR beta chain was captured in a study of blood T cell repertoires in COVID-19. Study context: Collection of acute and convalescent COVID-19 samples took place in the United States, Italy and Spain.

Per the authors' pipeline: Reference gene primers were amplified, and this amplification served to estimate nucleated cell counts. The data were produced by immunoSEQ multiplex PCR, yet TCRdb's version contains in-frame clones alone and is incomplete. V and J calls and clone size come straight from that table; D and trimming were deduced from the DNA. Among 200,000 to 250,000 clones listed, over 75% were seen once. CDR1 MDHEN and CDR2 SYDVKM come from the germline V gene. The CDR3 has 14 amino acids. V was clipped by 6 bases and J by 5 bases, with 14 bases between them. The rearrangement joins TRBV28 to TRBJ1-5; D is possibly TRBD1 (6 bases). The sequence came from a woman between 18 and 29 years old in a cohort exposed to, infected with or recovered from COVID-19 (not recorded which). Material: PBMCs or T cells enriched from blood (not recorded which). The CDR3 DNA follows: TGTGCCAGCAGCAACGGACAGAATCATCAGCCCCAGCATTTT. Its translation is CASSNGQNHQPQHF.